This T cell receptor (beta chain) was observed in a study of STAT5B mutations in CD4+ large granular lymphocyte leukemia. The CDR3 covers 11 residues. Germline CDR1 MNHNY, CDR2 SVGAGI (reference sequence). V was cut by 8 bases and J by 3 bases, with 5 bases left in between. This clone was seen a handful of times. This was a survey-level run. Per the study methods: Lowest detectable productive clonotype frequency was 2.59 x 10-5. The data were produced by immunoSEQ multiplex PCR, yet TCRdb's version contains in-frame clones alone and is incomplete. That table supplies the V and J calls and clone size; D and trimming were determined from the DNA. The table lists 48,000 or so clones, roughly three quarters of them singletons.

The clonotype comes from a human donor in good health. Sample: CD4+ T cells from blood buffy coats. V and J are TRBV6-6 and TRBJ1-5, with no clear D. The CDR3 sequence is CASSDNQPQHF. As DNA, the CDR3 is TGTGCCAGCTCTGACAATCAGCCCCAGCATTTT.